The T cell receptor beta chain under discussion was sequenced for a study of T-cell memory formation after mild COVID-19. Per the germline V gene, CDR1 is SNHLY and CDR2 is FYNNEI. CDR3 length: 14 residues. V lost 8 bases and J lost 1, with 15 bases in between. TCRdb passed the 5' RACE reads through MiXCR, listing each CDR3 protein once. This sample yields hundreds of thousands of distinct CDR3 sequences, of which about 23% are seen a single time; under 15% belongs to the top ten. The sequenced sample was PBMCs or a T cell subset sorted from them (not recorded which). The receptor's source is an adult woman who had mild COVID-19 (a few samples of this study predate the infection). Cell type and time point are not known. The chain is built from TRBV2 and TRBJ2-7; D may correspond to TRBD1 or TRBD2 (5 bases each). The CDR3 nucleotides read TGTGCCAGCCGCAATGAGGGGCCTTCCTACGAGCAGTACTTC. Protein: CASRNEGPSYEQYF.